This T cell receptor (beta chain) appears in the sequencing data of a study of blood T cells in healthy people across ages. Primed by a sample-barcoded 5' primer and a J-beta primer mix, a second PCR proceeded for roughly 7 to 12 cycles. TCRdb re-called the 5' RACE reads through MiXCR, storing one row per CDR3 protein. The sample lists around 1,800,000 distinct CDR3 sequences, about 39% occurring once. A word on this clonotype: Mismatch with germline at one junction end may stem from a read error.

The V gene's germline CDR1 is LGHNA and CDR2 YNFKEQ. The CDR3 loop spans 16 amino acids. The sequenced sample was blood. The TCR originated in a human donor in good health. The V and J genes are TRBV4-2 and TRBJ2-3; 9 bases match TRBD2. This CDR3 is CTSSHQSGGPTDTQYF. The CDR3 region has the DNA TGTACCAGCAGCCATCAGAGCGGGGGGCCAACAGATACGCAGTATTTT.